This T cell receptor beta chain was profiled in a study of response to subunit inactivated influenza vaccine. TCRdb analysed the RT-PCR reads with MiXCR anew, one entry per CDR3 protein. The sample lists 700,000 to 900,000 distinct CDR3 sequences; 21% were seen once. Germline V CDR1 and CDR2: SGDLS, YYNGEE. CDR3 length: 17 residues. The junction had 10 bases not matched to a gene; V was cut back by 2 bases and J by 3 bases. In this sample, this clonotype turned up a few times. J is TRBJ2-3 and V is TRBV9, with 9 bases identical to TRBD2. The source material was PBMCs from blood, sampled about 5 days after vaccination. The source is a man over 45 who received an inactivated influenza vaccine. The CDR3 DNA sequence: TGTGCCAGCAGCGTTAAAGCGTCTAGCGGGAATACAGATACGCAGTATTTT. Translated: CASSVKASSGNTDTQYF. Drawing the rest from reference TRBV9 and TRBJ2-3, the complete variable domain is DSGVTQTPKHLITATGQRVTLRCSPRSGDLSVYWYQQSLDQGLQFLIQYYNGEERAKGNILERFSAQQFPDLHSELNLSSLELGDSALYFCASSVKASSGNTDTQYFGPGTRLTVL.